These 9 T cell receptor beta chains were sequenced from one sample in a study of OX40 agonist ivuxolimab in advanced cancers. Only in-frame clones appear in the TCRdb table, and some are missing; sequencing was by immunoSEQ multiplex PCR. The data contain about 20,000 clones, approximately 70% of them singletons. The sample was CD4+ or CD8+ T cells sorted from blood, taken in a trial of the OX40 agonist ivuxolimab. These receptors all come from an adult with an advanced solid tumor such as melanoma, head and neck, liver or kidney cancer.

The rearrangement joins TRBV19 to TRBJ1-6, with no clear D. CDR1 and CDR2 from the germline V gene are LNHDA and SQIVND (reference sequence). The germline V and J ends were trimmed by 3 bases and 0 bases, with 12 bases remaining between them. The CDR3 runs 17 residues. CDR3 sequence (DNA): TGTGCCAGTAGTATCGTGTTCGGGAGCTCCTATAATTCACCCCTCCACTTT. Translating it yields CASSIVFGSSYNSPLHF.

The chain links TRBV5-4 to TRBJ2-5; D is perhaps TRBD1 or TRBD2 (6 bases each). Germline V CDR1 and CDR2: SGHNT, YYREEE (reference sequence). Trimming took off 4 bases at V and 1 base at J, with 14 bases between the two ends. The CDR3 extends over 15 amino acids. CDR3 nucleotides: TGTGCCAGCAGCCCCCGAGGGGGGACCCAAGAGACCCAGTACTTC. It yields the protein CASSPRGGTQETQYF. The full variable domain, its missing parts supplied by reference TRBV5-4 and TRBJ2-5, is ETGVTQSPTHLIKTRGQQVTLRCSSQSGHNTVSWYQQALGQGPQFIFQYYREEENGRGNFPPRFSGLQFPNYSSELNVNALELDDSALYLCASSPRGGTQETQYFGPGTRLLVL.

The rearrangement joins TRBV4-1 to TRBJ2-5; 7 nucleotides match TRBD1. CDR1 is MGHRA and CDR2 is YSYEKL in the germline V gene. Losses at the gene ends were 3 bases for V and 5 bases for J; bases not matched to a gene: 6. The CDR3 length is 14 residues. The CDR3 here is CASSHQGVWETQYF. The DNA for the CDR3 is TGCGCCAGCAGCCACCAGGGGGTCTGGGAGACCCAGTACTTC.

Written as DNA, the CDR3 is TGTGCCAGCAGTCCTGAACGGGGCAATGAGCAGTTCTTC. Encoded protein: CASSPERGNEQFF. The chain has TRBV6-4 and TRBJ2-1, with a possible D match to TRBD2 (5 bases). V gave up 5 bases and J gave up 6 bases, with 11 bases separating them. The germline V gene has CDR1 MRHNA and CDR2 SNTAGT. This CDR3 comprises 13 residues.

A few counts support this clone. V gene TRBV19 combines with J gene TRBJ1-2, with D possibly matching TRBD1 (5 bases). Trimming took 4 bases from V and 4 from J, leaving 13 bases between them. Germline V CDR1 and CDR2: LNHDA, SQIVND (reference sequence). CDR3 length: 14 amino acids. The CDR3 region is CASSTGSFTYGYTF. CDR3 in DNA: TGTGCCAGTAGTACAGGGTCCTTCACCTATGGCTACACCTTC.

This sequence joins TRBV15 and TRBJ1-1; D is uncertain. In germline, CDR1 is LNHNV, CDR2 YYDKDF (reference sequence). The CDR3 is 12 residues long. The V end was cut by 0 bases, the J end by 6 bases, with 5 bases between. CDR3 nucleotide sequence: TGTGCCACCAGCAGAGATCTAGCTGAAGCTTTCTTT. Protein product: CATSRDLAEAFF.

The V call is TRBV11-3, the J call TRBJ2-7, with TRBD1 matching over 7 bases. Trimming at V came to 2 bases and at J to 7 bases, leaving 2 bases not matched to a gene. Germline V CDR1 and CDR2: SGHNT, YENEEA. There are 12 residues in the CDR3. As DNA, the CDR3 is TGTGCCAGCAGCTTATTACAGGGGGAGCAGTACTTC. Translation gives CASSLLQGEQYF.

This chain uses TRBV4-2 with TRBJ2-5; D may correspond to TRBD1 or TRBD2 (5 bases each). Germline V CDR1 and CDR2: LGHNA, YNFKEQ. The CDR3 consists of 14 residues. V shed 1 base and J shed 7 bases, with 13 bases lying between them. The CDR3 bases are TGTGCCAGCAGCCAAGGGGACCTCCAAAGGACCCAGTACTTC. Translation gives CASSQGDLQRTQYF.

The V call is TRBV27, the J call TRBJ2-3, with a possible D match to TRBD2 (6 bases). Between the trimmed V and J ends, which lost 3 bases and 3 bases, there was a span of 10 bases. Looked up from germline, CDR1 is MNHEY and CDR2 is SMNVEV (reference sequence). CDR3 length equals 14 residues. The CDR3 coding sequence is TGTGCCAGCAGTTTTGGGCGGGGTACAGATACGCAGTATTTT. This codes for CASSFGRGTDTQYF.